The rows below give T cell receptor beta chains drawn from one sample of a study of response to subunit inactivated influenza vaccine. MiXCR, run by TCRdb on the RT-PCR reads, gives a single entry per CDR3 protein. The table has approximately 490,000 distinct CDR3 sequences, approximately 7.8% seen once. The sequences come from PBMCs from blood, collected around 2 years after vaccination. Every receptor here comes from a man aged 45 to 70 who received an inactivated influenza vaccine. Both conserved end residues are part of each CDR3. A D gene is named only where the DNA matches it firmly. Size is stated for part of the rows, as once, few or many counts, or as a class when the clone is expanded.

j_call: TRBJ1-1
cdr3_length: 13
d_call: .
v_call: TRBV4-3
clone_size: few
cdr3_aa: CASSLARWTEAFF
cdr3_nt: TGCGCCAGCAGTTTAGCCAGGTGGACTGAAGCTTTCTTT

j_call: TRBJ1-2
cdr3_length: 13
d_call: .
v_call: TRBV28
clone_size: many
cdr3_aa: CASSFKGTYGYTF
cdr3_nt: TGTGCCAGCAGTTTTAAGGGCACCTATGGCTACACCTTC

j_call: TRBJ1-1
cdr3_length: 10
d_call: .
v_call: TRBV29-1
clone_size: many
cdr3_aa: CSATNTEAFF
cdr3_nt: TGCAGCGCGACTAACACTGAAGCTTTCTTT

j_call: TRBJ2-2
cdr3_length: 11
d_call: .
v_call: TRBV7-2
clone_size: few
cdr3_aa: CASSPQGKLFF
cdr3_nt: TGTGCCAGCAGCCCGCAGGGAAAGCTGTTTTTT

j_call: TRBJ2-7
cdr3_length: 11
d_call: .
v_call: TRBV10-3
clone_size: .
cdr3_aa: CAISGRDEQYF
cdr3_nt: TGTGCCATCAGTGGCAGGGATGAGCAGTACTTC

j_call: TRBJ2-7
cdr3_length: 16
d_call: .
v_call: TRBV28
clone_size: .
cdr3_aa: CASSSSLGRESYEQYF
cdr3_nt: TGTGCCAGCAGTTCCTCACTCGGACGTGAGTCCTACGAGCAGTACTTC

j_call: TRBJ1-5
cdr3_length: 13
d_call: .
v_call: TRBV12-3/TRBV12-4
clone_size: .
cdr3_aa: CASSFNRYQPQHF
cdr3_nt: TGTGCCAGCAGTTTTAACAGATATCAGCCCCAGCATTTT

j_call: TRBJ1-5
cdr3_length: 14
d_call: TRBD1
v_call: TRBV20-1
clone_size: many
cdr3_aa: CSATGTGTYQPQHF
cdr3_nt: TGCAGTGCAACCGGGACAGGGACCTATCAGCCCCAGCATTTT

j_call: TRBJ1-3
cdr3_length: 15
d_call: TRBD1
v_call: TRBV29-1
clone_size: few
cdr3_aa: CSVEEWTGVGNTTYF
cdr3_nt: TGCAGCGTTGAAGAGTGGACAGGGGTCGGAAACACCACATATTTT

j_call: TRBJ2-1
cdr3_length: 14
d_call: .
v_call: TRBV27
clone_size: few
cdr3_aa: CASSLSRQHNEQFF
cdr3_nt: TGTGCCAGCAGTTTATCCCGCCAGCACAATGAGCAGTTCTTC

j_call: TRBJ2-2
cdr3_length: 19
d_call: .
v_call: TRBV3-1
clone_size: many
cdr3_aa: CASSQDLFLWTANTGELFF
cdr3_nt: TGTGCCAGCAGCCAAGATCTGTTTCTCTGGACAGCGAACACCGGGGAGCTGTTTTTT

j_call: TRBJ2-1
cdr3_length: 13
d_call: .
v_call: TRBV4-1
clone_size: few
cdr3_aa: CASSQERNNEQFF
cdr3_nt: TGCGCCAGCAGCCAAGAACGGAACAATGAGCAGTTCTTC

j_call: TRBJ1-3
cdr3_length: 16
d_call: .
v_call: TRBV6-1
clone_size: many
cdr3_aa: CASREQSFGSGNTIYF
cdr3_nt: TGTGCCAGCAGAGAACAGTCATTTGGCTCTGGAAACACCATATATTTT

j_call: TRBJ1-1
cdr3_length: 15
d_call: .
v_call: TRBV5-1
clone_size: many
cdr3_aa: CASSSSWGMNTEAFF
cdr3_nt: TGCGCCAGCAGCTCGTCGTGGGGGATGAACACTGAAGCTTTCTTT

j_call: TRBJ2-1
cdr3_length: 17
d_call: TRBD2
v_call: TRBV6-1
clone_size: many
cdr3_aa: CASRHVLAGASYNEQFF
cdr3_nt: TGTGCCAGCAGGCACGTCCTAGCGGGGGCCTCCTACAATGAGCAGTTCTTC

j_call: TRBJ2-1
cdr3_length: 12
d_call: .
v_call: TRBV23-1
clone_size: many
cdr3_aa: CASSHPGGWQFF
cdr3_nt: TGCGCCAGCAGTCACCCCGGAGGGTGGCAGTTCTTC

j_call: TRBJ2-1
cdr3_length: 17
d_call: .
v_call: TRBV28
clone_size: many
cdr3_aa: CASSLRGAGVSYNEQFF
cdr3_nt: TGTGCCAGCAGTTTAAGAGGAGCAGGTGTTTCCTACAATGAGCAGTTCTTC

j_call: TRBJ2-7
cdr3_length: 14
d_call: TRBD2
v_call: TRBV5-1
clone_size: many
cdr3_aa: CASSPLAGGREQYF
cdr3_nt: TGCGCCAGCAGCCCTCTAGCGGGGGGGCGCGAGCAGTACTTC

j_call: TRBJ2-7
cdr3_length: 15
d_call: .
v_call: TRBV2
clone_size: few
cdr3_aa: CASRAGQTTSYEQYF
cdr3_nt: TGTGCCAGCAGAGCAGGACAGACGACTTCCTACGAGCAGTACTTC

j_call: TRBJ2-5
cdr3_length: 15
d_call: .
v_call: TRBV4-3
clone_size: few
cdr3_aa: CASSQDVGRQETQYF
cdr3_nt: TGCGCCAGCAGCCAAGATGTGGGAAGGCAAGAGACCCAGTACTTC

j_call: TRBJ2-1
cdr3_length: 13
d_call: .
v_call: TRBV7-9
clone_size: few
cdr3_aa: CASREGQKNEQFF
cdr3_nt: TGTGCCAGCAGGGAGGGGCAGAAAAATGAGCAGTTCTTC

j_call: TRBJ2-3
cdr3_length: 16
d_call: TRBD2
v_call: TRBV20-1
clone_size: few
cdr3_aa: CSAYLTSGGSTDTQYF
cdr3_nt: TGCAGTGCCTATTTGACTAGCGGAGGGAGCACAGATACGCAGTATTTT

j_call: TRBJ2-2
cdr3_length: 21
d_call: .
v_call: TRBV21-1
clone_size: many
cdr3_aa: CASSEWEEGTSGRANTGELFF
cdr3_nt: TGTGCCAGCAGCGAGTGGGAAGAAGGGACTAGCGGGAGGGCCAACACCGGGGAGCTGTTTTTT

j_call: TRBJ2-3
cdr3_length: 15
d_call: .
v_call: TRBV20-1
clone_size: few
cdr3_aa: CSASLLAATTDTQYF
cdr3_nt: TGCAGTGCTAGCTTGCTGGCGGCGACAACAGATACGCAGTATTTT

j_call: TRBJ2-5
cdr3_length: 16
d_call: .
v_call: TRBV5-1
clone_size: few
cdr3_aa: CASSFLPGLKVETQYF
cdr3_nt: TGCGCCAGCAGCTTTCTTCCGGGACTCAAGGTGGAGACCCAGTACTTC

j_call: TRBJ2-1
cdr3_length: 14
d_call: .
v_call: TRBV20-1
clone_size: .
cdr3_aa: CSARVLVYYNEQFF
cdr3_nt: TGCAGTGCTAGAGTACTAGTGTACTACAATGAGCAGTTCTTC

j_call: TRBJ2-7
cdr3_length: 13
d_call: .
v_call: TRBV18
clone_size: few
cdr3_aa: CASSPRSTYEQYF
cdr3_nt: TGTGCCAGCTCACCTAGGTCAACCTACGAGCAGTACTTC

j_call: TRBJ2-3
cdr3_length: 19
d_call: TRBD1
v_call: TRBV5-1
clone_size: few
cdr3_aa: CASSLEQGFHVRGTDTQYF
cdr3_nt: TGCGCCAGCAGTCTGGAACAGGGGTTCCACGTCAGAGGCACAGATACGCAGTATTTT

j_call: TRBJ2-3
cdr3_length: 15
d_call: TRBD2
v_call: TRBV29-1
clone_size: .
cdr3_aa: CSVTPASGVADTQYF
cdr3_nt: TGCAGCGTGACCCCGGCTAGCGGGGTTGCAGATACGCAGTATTTT

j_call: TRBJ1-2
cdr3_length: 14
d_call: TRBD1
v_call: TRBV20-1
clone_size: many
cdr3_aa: CSADDRGQDYGYTF
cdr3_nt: TGCAGTGCTGACGACAGGGGGCAAGACTATGGCTACACCTTC

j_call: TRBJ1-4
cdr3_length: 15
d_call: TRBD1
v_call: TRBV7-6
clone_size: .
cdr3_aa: CASSPLGQGEEKLFF
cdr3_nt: TGTGCCAGCAGCCCTCTGGGACAGGGGGAGGAAAAACTGTTTTTT

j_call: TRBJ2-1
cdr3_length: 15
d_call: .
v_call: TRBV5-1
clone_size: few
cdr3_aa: CASTREAGVHNEQFF
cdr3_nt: TGCGCCAGCACTCGGGAAGCTGGGGTCCACAATGAGCAGTTCTTC

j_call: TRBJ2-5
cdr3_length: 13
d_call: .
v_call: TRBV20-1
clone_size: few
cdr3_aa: CSGAGLLQETQYF
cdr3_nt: TGCAGTGGGGCCGGACTGCTCCAAGAGACCCAGTACTTC

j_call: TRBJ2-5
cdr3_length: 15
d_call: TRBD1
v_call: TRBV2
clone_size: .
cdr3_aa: CASSETDRVLLTQYF
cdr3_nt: TGTGCCAGCAGTGAAACGGACAGGGTCCTCCTCACCCAGTACTTC

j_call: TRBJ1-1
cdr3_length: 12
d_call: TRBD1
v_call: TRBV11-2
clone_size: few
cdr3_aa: CASSPAGTGCFF
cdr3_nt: TGTGCCAGCAGCCCAGCTGGGACAGGGTGTTTCTTT

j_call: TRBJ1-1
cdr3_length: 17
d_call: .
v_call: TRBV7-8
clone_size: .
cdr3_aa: CASSKHPNGREATEAFF
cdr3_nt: TGTGCCAGCAGCAAACACCCAAACGGTAGGGAGGCCACTGAAGCTTTCTTT

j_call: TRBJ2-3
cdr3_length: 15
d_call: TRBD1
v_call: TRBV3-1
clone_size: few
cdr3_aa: CASSHRQGSSDTQYF
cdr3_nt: TGTGCCAGCAGCCACAGACAGGGAAGTTCGGATACGCAGTATTTT

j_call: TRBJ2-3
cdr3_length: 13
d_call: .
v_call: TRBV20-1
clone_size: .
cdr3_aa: CSANVLVTDTQYF
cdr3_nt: TGCAGTGCTAACGTACTAGTCACAGATACGCAGTATTTT

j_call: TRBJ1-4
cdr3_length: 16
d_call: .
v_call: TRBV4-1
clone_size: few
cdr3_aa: CASSQDGFGGVGKLFF
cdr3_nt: TGCGCCAGCAGCCAAGACGGGTTCGGGGGCGTAGGAAAACTGTTTTTT

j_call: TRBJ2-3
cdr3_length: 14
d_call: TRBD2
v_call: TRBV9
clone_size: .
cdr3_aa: CASSLAAGADTQYF
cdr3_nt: TGTGCCAGCAGCCTAGCTGCGGGAGCCGATACGCAGTATTTT

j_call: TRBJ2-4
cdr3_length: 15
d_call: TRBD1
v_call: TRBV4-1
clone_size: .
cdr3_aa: CVSSPTPGQKNIQYF
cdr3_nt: TGCGTCAGCAGCCCCACGCCGGGACAGAAAAACATTCAGTACTTC

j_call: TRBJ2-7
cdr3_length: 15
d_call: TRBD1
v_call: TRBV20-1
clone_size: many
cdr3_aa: CSARTAQGGDYEQYF
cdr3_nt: TGCAGTGCTAGAACGGCACAGGGGGGTGACTACGAGCAGTACTTC

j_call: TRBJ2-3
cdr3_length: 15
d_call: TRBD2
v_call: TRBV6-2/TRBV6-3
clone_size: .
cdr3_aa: CASSRYSGSSDTQYF
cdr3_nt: TGTGCCAGCAGCCGATACAGCGGGAGTTCAGATACGCAGTATTTT

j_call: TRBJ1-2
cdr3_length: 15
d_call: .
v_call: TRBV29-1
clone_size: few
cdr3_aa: CSVDLPMTANYGYTF
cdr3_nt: TGCAGCGTTGACCTGCCGATGACAGCTAACTATGGCTACACCTTC

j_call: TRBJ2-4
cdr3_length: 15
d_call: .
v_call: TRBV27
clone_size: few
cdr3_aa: CASPRGGLAKNIQYF
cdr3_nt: TGTGCCAGCCCTCGGGGTGGTCTAGCCAAAAACATTCAGTACTTC

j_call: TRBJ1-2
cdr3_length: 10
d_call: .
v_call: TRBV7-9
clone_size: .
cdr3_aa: CASSQTDPSF
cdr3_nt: TGTGCCAGCAGCCAGACAGATCCATCCTTC

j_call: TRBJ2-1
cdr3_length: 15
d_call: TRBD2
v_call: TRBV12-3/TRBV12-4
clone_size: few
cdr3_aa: CASSSPREGRDEQFF
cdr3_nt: TGTGCCAGCAGTTCCCCCCGGGAGGGCCGGGATGAGCAGTTCTTC

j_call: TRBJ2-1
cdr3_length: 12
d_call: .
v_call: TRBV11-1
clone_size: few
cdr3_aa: CASSARWEEQFF
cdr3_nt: TGTGCCAGCAGCGCGAGGTGGGAGGAGCAGTTCTTC

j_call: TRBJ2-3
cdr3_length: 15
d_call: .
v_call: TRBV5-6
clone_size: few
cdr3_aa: CASSLGRYPADTQYF
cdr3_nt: TGTGCCAGCAGCTTGGGACGTTACCCCGCAGATACGCAGTATTTT

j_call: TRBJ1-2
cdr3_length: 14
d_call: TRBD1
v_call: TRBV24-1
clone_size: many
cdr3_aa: CATSDFRGARGYTF
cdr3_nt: TGTGCCACCAGTGATTTCAGGGGGGCGAGAGGCTACACCTTC

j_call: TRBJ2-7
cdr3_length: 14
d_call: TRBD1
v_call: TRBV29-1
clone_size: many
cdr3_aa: CSVEGATGAYEQYF
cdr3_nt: TGCAGCGTTGAAGGAGCGACAGGGGCCTACGAGCAGTACTTC

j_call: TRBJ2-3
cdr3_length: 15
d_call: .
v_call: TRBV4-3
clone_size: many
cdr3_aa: CASSQGLGGPDTQYF
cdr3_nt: TGCGCCAGCAGCCAAGGACTGGGTGGGCCAGATACGCAGTATTTT

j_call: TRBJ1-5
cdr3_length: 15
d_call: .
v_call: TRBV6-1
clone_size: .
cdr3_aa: CASSASRYGNQPQHF
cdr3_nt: TGTGCCAGCAGTGCATCCCGTTACGGTAATCAGCCCCAGCATTTT

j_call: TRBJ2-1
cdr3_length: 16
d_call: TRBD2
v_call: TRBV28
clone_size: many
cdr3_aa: CASSLLAGGPHNEQFF
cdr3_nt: TGTGCCAGCAGTTTATTGGCGGGAGGGCCCCACAATGAGCAGTTCTTC

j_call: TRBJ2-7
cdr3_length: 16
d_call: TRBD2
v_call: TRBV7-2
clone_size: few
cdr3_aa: CASSLVGLVASYEQYF
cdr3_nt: TGTGCCAGCAGCTTAGTTGGACTAGTGGCCTCCTACGAGCAGTACTTC